This entry concerns a single T cell receptor (beta chain). Only one count was recorded for this clone. It lacks a known antigen. One base away there is no much larger clone; base qualities are not given. This record belongs to a study of T cell changes during pregnancy in multiple sclerosis (dated by TCRdb to about 2019). Regarding the complete study: The study looked at changes in the T cell repertoire across pregnancy in women with multiple sclerosis.

Receptor libraries were prepared by the immunoSEQ multiplex PCR assay. TCRdb carries this immuneACCESS record with in-frame sequences only. Its versions omit some clonotypes, under half of them owing to an unresolved V gene in the studies checked, with the rest unexplained. Recorded for this sample are 45,000 to 50,000 clones; 94% of them occurred a single time. In total, the top ten clones hold 5.5% of the sample. The TCR was taken from a female donor with multiple sclerosis, enrolled in a pregnancy study. The sequencing used CD8+ T cells from peripheral blood mononuclear cells, collected before pregnancy.

The DNA reads as follows: TGCGCCAGCAGCCAAGATCGAGGGAGTTTTATGAACAATGAGCAGTTCTTC. Translated, this gives CASSQDRGSFMNNEQFF. Here the chain combines TRBV4-3 and TRBJ2-1; a tentative D match to TRBD2 spans 5 bases. From the cysteine up to the phenylalanine, the CDR3 has a length of 17 residues. Solely the CDR3 DNA is kept, with 51 bases framed from the first base. CDR1 LGHNA and CDR2 YSLEER were looked up in the germline V gene. Cut back by 0 bases and 5 bases, the V and J ends lie 17 bases apart.